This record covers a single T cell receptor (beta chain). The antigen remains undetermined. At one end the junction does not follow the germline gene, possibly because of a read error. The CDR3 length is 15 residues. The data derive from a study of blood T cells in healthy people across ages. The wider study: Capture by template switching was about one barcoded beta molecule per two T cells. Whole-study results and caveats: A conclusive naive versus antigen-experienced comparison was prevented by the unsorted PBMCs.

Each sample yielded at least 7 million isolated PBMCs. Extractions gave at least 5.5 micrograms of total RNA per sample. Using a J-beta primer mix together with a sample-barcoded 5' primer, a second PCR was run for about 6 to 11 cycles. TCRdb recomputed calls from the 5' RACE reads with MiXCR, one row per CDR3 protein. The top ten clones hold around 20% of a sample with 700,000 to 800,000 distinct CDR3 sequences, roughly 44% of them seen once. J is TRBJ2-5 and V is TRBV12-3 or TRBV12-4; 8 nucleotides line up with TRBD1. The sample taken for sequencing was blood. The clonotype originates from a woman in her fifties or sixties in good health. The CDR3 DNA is TGTGCCAGCAGTTTAAGACAGGGGCCCCAAGAGGCCCAGTACTTC. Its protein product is CASSLRQGPQEAQYF.